What follows are 6 T cell receptor beta chains derived from one specimen sequenced in a study of early T cells in non-severe SARS-CoV-2 infection. Using its own MiXCR run on the 5' RACE reads, TCRdb lists one record per CDR3 protein. The sample shows about 42,000 distinct CDR3 sequences, approximately 6.3% of them seen only once. The sequencing used whole blood, collected at baseline. These receptors were obtained from an adult who was a healthcare worker with PCR-confirmed SARS-CoV-2 infection or an uninfected control (not recorded which).

The sample holds a few counts of this clonotype. In DNA, the CDR3 is TGTGCCAGCAGCTTGACAATTTCGAACACCGGGGAGCTGTTTTTT. Translating it yields CASSLTISNTGELFF. The J gene is TRBJ2-2, the V gene TRBV5-4; no definite D call. Germline V gives CDR1 SGHNT, CDR2 YYREEE (reference sequence). V lost 1 base, J lost 0 bases, and 7 bases lay in between. The CDR3 spans 15 residues.

The CDR3 here is CSARTVANEKLFF. The CDR3 coding sequence is TGCAGTGCTAGGACAGTCGCTAATGAAAAACTGTTTTTT. The chain employs TRBV20-1 and TRBJ1-4, with a weak D call TRBD1 (5 bases). Germline values: CDR1 DFQATT, CDR2 SNEGSKA (reference sequence). The CDR3 totals 13 residues. V lost 3 bases and J lost 3, with 8 bases in between.

This clonotype was detected ten times or more. The chain recombines TRBV11-2 with TRBJ2-2; D not resolved. The CDR3 totals 16 residues. V was cut by 5 bases and J by 0 bases, with 13 bases left in between. Germline V gene lookup returns CDR1 SGHAT and CDR2 FQNNGV. This chain's CDR3 is CASSRYGRTNTGELFF. The CDR3 DNA is TGTGCCAGCAGCCGCTACGGACGGACGAACACCGGGGAGCTGTTTTTT.

This clonotype was seen only a few times. This chain links TRBV30 with TRBJ2-3, with 8 bases fitting TRBD2. The germline V gene encodes CDR1 GTSNPN and CDR2 SVGIG (reference sequence). The junction had 8 bases not matched to a gene; V was cut back by 0 bases and J by 0 bases. The CDR3 sequence is 17 residues long. CDR3 sequence (DNA): TGTGCCTGGAGTGTATCGGGGTTAGCGGGGAGCACAGATACGCAGTATTTT. Its translation is CAWSVSGLAGSTDTQYF.

This clonotype appeared many times. The J gene is TRBJ2-3, the V gene TRBV5-1; D possibly corresponds to TRBD1 (6 bases). There are 13 residues in the CDR3. The ends were cut back, 4 bases at V and 2 bases at J, with 8 bases in the middle. The germline V gene encodes CDR1 SGHRS and CDR2 YFSETQ. In DNA form, the CDR3 reads TGCGCCAGCAGCGGGGGACACACAGATACGCAGTATTTT. Translated: CASSGGHTDTQYF.

This clonotype occurred a few times. The chain is built from TRBV4-1 and TRBJ1-2; D might be TRBD1 (6 bases). CDR3 size: 14 residues. The V and J ends lost 4 bases and 2 bases respectively, with 11 bases between them. Per the germline V gene, CDR1 is MGHRA and CDR2 is YSYEKL. The CDR3 region is CASSLQTGNYGYTF. CDR3 DNA sequence: TGCGCCAGCAGCCTTCAAACAGGGAACTATGGCTACACCTTC.